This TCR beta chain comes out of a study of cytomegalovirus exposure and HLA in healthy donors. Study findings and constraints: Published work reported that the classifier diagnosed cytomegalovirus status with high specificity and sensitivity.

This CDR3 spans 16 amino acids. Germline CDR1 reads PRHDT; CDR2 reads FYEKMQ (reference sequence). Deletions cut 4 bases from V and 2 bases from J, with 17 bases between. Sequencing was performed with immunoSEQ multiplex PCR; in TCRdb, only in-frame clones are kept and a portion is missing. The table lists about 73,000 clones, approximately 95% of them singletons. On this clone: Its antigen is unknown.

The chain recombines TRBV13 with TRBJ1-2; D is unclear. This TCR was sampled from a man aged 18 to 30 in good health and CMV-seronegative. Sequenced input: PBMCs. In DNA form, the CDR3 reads TGTGCCAGCAGCTCCATACCCCCACGGGGAAACTATGGCTACACCTTC. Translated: CASSSIPPRGNYGYTF.